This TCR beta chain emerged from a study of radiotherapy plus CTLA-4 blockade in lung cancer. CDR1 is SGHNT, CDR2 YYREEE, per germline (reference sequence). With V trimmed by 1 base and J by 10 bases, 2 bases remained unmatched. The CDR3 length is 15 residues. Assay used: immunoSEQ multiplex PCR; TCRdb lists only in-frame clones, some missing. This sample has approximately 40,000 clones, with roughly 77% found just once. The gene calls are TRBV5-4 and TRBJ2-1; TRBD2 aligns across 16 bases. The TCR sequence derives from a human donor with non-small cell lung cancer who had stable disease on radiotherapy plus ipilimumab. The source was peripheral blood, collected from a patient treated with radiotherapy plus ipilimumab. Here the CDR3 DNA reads TGTGCCAGCAGCTTGCCGGGACTAGCGGGGGGGGAGCAGTTCTTC. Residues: CASSLPGLAGGEQFF. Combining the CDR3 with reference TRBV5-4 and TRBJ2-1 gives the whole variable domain ETGVTQSPTHLIKTRGQQVTLRCSSQSGHNTVSWYQQALGQGPQFIFQYYREEENGRGNFPPRFSGLQFPNYSSELNVNALELDDSALYLCASSLPGLAGGEQFFGPGTRLTVL.